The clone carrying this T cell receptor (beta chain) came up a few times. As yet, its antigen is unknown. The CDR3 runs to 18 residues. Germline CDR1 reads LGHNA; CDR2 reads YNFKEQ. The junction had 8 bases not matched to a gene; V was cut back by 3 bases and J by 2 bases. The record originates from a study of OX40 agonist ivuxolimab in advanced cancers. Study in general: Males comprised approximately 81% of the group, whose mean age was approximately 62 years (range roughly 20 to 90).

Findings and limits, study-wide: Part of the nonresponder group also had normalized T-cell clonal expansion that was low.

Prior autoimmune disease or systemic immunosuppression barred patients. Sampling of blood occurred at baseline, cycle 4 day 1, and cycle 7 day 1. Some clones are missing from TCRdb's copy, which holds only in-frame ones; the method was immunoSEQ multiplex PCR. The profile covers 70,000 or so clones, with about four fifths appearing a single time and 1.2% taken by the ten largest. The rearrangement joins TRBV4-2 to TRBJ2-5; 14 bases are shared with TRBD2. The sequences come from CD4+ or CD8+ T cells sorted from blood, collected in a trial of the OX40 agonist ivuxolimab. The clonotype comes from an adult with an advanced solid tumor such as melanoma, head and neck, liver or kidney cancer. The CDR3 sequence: CASSQRLAGGPGQETQYF. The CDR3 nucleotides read TGTGCCAGCAGCCAGCGACTAGCGGGGGGGCCAGGTCAAGAGACCCAGTACTTC.